The subject of this entry is one T cell receptor (beta chain). The antigen remains undetermined. V was pared by 5 bases and J by 9 bases, with 19 bases between. CDR1 and CDR2 (germline): KGHSH, LQKENI. This CDR3 is built from 14 residues. These data come from a study of post-analysis software for immune sequencing data. As for the study in general: Some patients lacked subtype; others had relapsing-remitting, secondary progressive or progressive-relapsing disease. The study's findings and limits: When the samples were clustered directly with F measure, those that had been prepared in the same batch showed strong co-clustering. The study found TRBV5-6, TRBV5-1 and TRBV20-1 among five TRBV segments more frequent in patients than controls. A significant reduction in normalized Chao1 diversity was observed in multiple sclerosis patients versus controls.

Incorporated into the TCR beta cDNA libraries were unique molecular identifiers, which served to reduce PCR and sequencing biases. The source material, roughly 0.9 to 11 million T cells, gave rise to about 500,000 cDNA molecules. TCRdb processed the PCR reads anew with MiXCR; each CDR3 protein has one entry. Of roughly 580,000 distinct CDR3 sequences in the sample, around 40% were seen once. This chain connects TRBV18 to TRBJ1-2; D ambiguous. Sequenced: blood. This receptor was identified in a girl aged 5 to 17 with multiple sclerosis. CDR3 amino acids: CASSSADGRACYTF. In nucleotides, the CDR3 is TGTGCCAGCTCATCGGCCGACGGGAGAGCCTGCTACACCTTC.